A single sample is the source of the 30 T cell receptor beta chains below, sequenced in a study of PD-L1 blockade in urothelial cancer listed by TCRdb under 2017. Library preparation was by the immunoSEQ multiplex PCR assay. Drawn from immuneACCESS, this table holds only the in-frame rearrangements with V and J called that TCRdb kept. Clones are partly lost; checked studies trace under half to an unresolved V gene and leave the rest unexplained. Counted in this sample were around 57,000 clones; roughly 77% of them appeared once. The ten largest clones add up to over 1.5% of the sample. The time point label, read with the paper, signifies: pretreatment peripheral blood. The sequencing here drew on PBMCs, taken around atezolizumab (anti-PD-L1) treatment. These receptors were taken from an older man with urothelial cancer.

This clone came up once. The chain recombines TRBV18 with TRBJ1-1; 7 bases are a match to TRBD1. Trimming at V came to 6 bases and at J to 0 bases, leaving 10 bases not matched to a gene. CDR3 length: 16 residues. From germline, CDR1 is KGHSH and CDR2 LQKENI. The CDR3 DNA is TGTGCCAGCTCGACTTCAGAAGGGGGCCTGAACACTGAAGCTTTCTTT. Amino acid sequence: CASSTSEGGLNTEAFF.

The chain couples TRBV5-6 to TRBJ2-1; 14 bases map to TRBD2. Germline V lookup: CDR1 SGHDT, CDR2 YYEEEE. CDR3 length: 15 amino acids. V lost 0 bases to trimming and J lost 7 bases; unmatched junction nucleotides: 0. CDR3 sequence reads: CASSLGLAGGNEQFF. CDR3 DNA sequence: TGTGCCAGCAGCTTGGGACTAGCGGGGGGGAATGAGCAGTTCTTC. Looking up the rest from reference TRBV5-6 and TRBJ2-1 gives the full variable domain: DAGVTQSPTHLIKTRGQQVTLRCSPKSGHDTVSWYQQALGQGPQFIFQYYEEEERQRGNFPDRFSGHQFPNYSSELNVNALLLGDSALYLCASSLGLAGGNEQFFGPGTRLTVL.

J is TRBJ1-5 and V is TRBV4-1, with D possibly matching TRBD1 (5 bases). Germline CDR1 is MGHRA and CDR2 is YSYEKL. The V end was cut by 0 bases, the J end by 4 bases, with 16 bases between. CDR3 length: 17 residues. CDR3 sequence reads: CASSQDLQGRGNQPQHF. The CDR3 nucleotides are TGCGCCAGCAGCCAAGATCTTCAGGGCCGGGGGAATCAGCCCCAGCATTTT.

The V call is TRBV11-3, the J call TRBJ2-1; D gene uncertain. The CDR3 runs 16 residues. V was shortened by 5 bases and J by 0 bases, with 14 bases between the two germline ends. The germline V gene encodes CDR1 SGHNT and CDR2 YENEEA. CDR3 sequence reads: CASSVNGASSYNEQFF. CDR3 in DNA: TGTGCCAGCAGCGTAAATGGAGCTAGCTCCTACAATGAGCAGTTCTTC.

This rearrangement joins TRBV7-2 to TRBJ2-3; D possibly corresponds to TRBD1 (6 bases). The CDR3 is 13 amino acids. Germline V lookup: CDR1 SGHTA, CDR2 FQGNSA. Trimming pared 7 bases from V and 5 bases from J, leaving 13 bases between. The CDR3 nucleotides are TGTGCCAGCACCAGGGGTATAGTAGATACGCAGTATTTT. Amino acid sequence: CASTRGIVDTQYF.

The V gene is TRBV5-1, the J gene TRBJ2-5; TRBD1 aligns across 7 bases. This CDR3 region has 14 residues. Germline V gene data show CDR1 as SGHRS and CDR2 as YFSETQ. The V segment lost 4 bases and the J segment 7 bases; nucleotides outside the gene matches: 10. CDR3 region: CASSTRQGPTTQYF. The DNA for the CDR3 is TGCGCCAGCAGCACAAGACAGGGTCCGACGACCCAGTACTTC. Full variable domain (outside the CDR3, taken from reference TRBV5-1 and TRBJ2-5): KAGVTQTPRYLIKTRGQQVTLSCSPISGHRSVSWYQQTPGQGLQFLFEYFSETQRNKGNFPGRFSGRQFSNSRSEMNVSTLELGDSALYLCASSTRQGPTTQYFGPGTRLLVL.

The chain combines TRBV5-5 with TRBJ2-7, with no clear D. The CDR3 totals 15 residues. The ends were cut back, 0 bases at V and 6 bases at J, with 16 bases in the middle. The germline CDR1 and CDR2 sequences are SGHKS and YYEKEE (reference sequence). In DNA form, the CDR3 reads TGTGCCAGCAGCTTGGAGGCAGGCCGTTTCTCCGAGCAGTACTTC. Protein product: CASSLEAGRFSEQYF.

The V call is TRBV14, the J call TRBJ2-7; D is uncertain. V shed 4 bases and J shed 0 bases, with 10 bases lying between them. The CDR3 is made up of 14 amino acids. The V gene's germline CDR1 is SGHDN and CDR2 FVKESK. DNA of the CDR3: TGTGCCAGCAGCCCCTTATCCGGCTCCTACGAGCAGTACTTC. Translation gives CASSPLSGSYEQYF.

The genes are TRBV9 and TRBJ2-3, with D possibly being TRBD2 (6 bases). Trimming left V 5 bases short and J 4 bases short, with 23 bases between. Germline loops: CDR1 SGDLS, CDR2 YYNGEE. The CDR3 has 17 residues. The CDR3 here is CASSRREGSLSADTQYF. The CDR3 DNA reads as TGTGCCAGCAGTCGGCGGGAAGGTAGTTTAAGTGCAGATACGCAGTATTTT.

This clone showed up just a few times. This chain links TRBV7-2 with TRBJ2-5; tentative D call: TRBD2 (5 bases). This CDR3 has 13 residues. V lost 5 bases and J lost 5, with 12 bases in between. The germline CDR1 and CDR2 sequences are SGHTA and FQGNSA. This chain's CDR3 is CASSRRASETQYF. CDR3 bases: TGTGCCAGCAGCCGGCGGGCCTCGGAGACCCAGTACTTC. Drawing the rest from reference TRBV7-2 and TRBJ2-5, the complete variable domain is GAGVSQSPSNKVTEKGKDVELRCDPISGHTALYWYRQSLGQGLEFLIYFQGNSAPDKSGLPSDRFSAERTGGSVSTLTIQRTQQEDSAVYLCASSRRASETQYFGPGTRLLVL.

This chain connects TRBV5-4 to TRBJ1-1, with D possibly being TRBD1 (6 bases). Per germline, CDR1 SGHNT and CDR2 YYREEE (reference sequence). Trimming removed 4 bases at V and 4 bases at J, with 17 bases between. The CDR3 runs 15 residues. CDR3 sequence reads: CASSRLYRDGTEAFF. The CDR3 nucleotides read TGTGCCAGCAGCCGTCTTTACAGGGACGGCACTGAAGCTTTCTTT.

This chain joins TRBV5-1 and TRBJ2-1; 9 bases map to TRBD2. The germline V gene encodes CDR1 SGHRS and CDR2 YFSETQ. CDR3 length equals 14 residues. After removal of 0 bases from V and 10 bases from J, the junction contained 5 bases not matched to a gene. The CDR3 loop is CASSLGAGGFEQFF. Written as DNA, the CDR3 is TGCGCCAGCAGCTTGGGAGCGGGAGGATTCGAGCAGTTCTTC.

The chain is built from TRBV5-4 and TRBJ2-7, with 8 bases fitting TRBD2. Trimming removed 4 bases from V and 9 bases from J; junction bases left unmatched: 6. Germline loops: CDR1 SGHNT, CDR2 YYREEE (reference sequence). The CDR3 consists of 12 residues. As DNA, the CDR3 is TGTGCCAGCAGCGGGACCGCGGGGGGGCAGTACTTC. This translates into CASSGTAGGQYF.

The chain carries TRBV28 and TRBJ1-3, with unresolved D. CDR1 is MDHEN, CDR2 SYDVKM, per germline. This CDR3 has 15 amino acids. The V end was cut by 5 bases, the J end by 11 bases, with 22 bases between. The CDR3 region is CASSTRPRLVVAIYF. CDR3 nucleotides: TGTGCCAGCAGTACTCGACCGAGACTCGTGGTGGCCATATATTTT. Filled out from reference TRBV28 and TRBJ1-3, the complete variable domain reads DVKVTQSSRYLVKRTGEKVFLECVQDMDHENMFWYRQDPGLGLRLIYFSYDVKMKEKGDIPEGYSVSREKKERFSLILESASTNQTSMYLCASSTRPRLVVAIYFGEGSWLTVV.

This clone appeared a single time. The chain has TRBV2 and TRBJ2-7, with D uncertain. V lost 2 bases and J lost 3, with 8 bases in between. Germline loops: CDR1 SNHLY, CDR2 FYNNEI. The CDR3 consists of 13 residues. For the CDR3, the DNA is TGTGCCAGCAGTGAACGGGTGCACTACGAGCAGTACTTC. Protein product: CASSERVHYEQYF. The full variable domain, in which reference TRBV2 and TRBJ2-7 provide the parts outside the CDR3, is EPEVTQTPSHQVTQMGQEVILRCVPISNHLYFYWYRQILGQKVEFLVSFYNNEISEKSEIFDDQFSVERPDGSNFTLKIRSTKLEDSAMYFCASSERVHYEQYFGPGTRLTVT.

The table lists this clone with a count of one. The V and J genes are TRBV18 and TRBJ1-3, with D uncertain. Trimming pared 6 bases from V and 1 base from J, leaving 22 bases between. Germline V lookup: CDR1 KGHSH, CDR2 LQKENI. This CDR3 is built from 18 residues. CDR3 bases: TGTGCCAGCTCCGACCAACGCAGGTTTTTAAATTCTGGAAACACCATATATTTT. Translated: CASSDQRRFLNSGNTIYF.

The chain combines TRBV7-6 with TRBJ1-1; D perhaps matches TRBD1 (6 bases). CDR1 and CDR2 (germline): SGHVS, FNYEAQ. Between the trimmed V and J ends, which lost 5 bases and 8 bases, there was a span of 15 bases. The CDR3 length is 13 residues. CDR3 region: CASSHGTTEEAFF. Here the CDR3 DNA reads TGTGCCAGCAGCCATGGGACAACCGAAGAAGCTTTCTTT.

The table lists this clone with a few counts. The CDR3 DNA reads TGTGCCATCACCCAGGGGACAGGGGATAACACTGAAGCTTTCTTT. Translating it yields CAITQGTGDNTEAFF. This chain joins TRBV10-3 and TRBJ1-1; TRBD1 matches 10 bases. The CDR3 consists of 15 residues. J lost 2 bases, V lost 7 bases, and 7 bases had no gene match. CDR1 is ENHRY, CDR2 SYGVKD, per germline.

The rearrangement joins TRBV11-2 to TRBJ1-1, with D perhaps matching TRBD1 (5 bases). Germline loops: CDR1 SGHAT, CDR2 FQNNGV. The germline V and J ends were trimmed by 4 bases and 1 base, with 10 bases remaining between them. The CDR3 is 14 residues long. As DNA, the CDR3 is TGTGCCAGCAGCTCCCGGGGGGGGAACACTGAAGCTTTCTTT. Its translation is CASSSRGGNTEAFF.

The CDR3 DNA is TGTGCCAGCTCGCTCAGAGCAGGGGATGCTGAAGCTTTCTTT. It codes for CASSLRAGDAEAFF. The gene calls are TRBV18 and TRBJ1-1; possibly TRBD1 for D (6 bases). The CDR3 contains 14 residues. V was pared by 6 bases and J by 6 bases, with 17 bases between. Germline lookup yields CDR1 KGHSH and CDR2 LQKENI.

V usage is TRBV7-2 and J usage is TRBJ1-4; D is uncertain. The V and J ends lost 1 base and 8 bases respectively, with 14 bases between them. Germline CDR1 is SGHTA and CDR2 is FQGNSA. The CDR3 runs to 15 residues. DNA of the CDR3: TGTGCCAGCAGCTTAGTCGAGGGAGATCACGAAAAACTGTTTTTT. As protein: CASSLVEGDHEKLFF.

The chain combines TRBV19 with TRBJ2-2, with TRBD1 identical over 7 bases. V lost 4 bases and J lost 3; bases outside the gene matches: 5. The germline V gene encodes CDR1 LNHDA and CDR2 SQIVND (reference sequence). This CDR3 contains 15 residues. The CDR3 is CASSRNRGDTGELFF. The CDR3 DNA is TGTGCCAGTAGTAGGAACAGGGGAGACACCGGGGAGCTGTTTTTT.

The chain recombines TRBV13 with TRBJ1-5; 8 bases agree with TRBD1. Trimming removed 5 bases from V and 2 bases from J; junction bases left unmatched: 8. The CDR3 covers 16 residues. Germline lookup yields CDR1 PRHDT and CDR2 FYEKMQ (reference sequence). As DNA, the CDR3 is TGTGCCAGCAGCCGATACGGACAGGGCGGCAATCAGCCCCAGCATTTT. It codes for CASSRYGQGGNQPQHF. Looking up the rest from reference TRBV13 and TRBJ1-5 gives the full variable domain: AAGVIQSPRHLIKEKRETATLKCYPIPRHDTVYWYQQGPGQDPQFLISFYEKMQSDKGSIPDRFSAQQFSDYHSELNMSSLELGDSALYFCASSRYGQGGNQPQHFGDGTRLSIL.

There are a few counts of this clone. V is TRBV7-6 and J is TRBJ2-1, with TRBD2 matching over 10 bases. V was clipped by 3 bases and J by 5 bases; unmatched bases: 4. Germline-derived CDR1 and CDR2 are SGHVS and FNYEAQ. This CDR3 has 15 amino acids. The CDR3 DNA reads TGTGCCAGCAGCTTCGAGACTAGCGGGCACAATGAGCAGTTCTTC. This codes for CASSFETSGHNEQFF.

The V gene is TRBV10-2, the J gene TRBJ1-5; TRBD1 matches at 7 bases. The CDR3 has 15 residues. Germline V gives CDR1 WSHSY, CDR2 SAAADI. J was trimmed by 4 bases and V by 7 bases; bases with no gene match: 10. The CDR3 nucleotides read TGCGCCAGCAACCCGGGACAGAGTAATAATCAGCCCCAGCATTTT. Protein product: CASNPGQSNNQPQHF.

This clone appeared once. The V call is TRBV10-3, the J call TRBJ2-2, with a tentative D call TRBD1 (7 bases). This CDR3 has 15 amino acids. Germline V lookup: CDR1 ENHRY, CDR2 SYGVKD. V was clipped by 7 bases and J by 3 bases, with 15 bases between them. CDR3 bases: TGTGCCATCACTCCAGACAGGGAGGACACCGGGGAGCTGTTTTTT. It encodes CAITPDREDTGELFF.

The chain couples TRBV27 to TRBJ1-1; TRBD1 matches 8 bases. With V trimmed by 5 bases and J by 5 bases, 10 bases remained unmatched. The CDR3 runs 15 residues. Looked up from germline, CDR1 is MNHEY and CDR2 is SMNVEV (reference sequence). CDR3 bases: TGTGCCAGCAGTCCCTACGGACAGGGTCGGACTGAAGCTTTCTTT. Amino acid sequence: CASSPYGQGRTEAFF.

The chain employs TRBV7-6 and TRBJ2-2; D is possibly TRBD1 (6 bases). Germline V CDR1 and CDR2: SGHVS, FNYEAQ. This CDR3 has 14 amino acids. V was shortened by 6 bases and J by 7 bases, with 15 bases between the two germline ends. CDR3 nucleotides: TGTGCCAGCAGTTATCAGGGGAAAGGCGGGGAGCTGTTTTTT. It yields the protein CASSYQGKGGELFF.

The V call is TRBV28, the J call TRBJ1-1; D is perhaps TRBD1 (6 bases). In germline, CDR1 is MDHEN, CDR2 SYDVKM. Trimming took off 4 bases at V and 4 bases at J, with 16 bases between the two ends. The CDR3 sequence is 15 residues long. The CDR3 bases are TGTGCCAGCAGTTCCCACAGGGCACGAGGCACTGAAGCTTTCTTT. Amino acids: CASSSHRARGTEAFF.

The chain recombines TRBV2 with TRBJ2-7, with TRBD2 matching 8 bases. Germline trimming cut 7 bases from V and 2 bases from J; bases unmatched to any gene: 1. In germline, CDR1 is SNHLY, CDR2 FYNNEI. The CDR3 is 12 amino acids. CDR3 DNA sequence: TGTGCCAGCAAACTAGCGGCCTACGAGCAGTACTTC. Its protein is CASKLAAYEQYF.